The T cell receptor (beta chain) under discussion was sequenced for a study of cytomegalovirus exposure and HLA in healthy donors. Overall study: Early released data had about 85 million unique TCRs, all coming from HLA-typed donors. Study-wide results and caveats: Further analysis, carried out later, found HLA-associated TCR beta chains more clonally expanded than equally common other chains.

Nominal health characterized the donors when sampled, though unrecorded immune exposures were likely. As concerns this clone: Its target is unknown.

The CDR3 extends over 14 amino acids. The ends lost 5 bases at V and 5 bases at J; junction bases unmatched: 8. The germline gives CDR1 PRHDT, CDR2 FYEKMQ (reference sequence). The PCR made use of 60 Vbeta and 13 Jbeta primers. The table came from immunoSEQ multiplex PCR; TCRdb's copy has only in-frame clones and leaves some out. Found here are around 84,000 clones, over 75% of them singletons; the top ten hold roughly an eighth. The sequenced sample consisted of PBMCs. V is TRBV13 and J is TRBJ2-7; 8 bases fit TRBD2. The sequence derives from a human donor in good health. The CDR3 protein is CASSLTGGVNEQYF. As DNA, the CDR3 is TGTGCCAGCAGCCTTACCGGGGGGGTAAACGAGCAGTACTTC. The full variable domain, its missing parts supplied by reference TRBV13 and TRBJ2-7, is AAGVIQSPRHLIKEKRETATLKCYPIPRHDTVYWYQQGPGQDPQFLISFYEKMQSDKGSIPDRFSAQQFSDYHSELNMSSLELGDSALYFCASSLTGGVNEQYFGPGTRLTVT.